This T cell receptor beta chain was captured in a study of a mutant IDH1 vaccine in newly diagnosed glioma. Study-level information: Patients got radiotherapy, temozolomide, or both beforehand, and most got both.

On this clone: The target antigen is unknown.

Findings and limits, study-wide: A vaccine-induced immune response developed in about 93% of the patients.

Time point meaning: week 5, during vaccination. Doses comprised 300 ug of mutant IDH1 20-mer peptide each, plus topical imiquimod. The repertoire was sequenced with immunoSEQ multiplex PCR; TCRdb's copy has only in-frame clones and lacks some. This table has about 26,000 clones, roughly 80% appearing once. Sample: PBMCs, taken from a glioma patient whose treatment included an IDH1 peptide vaccine. This TCR derives from a man aged 40-50 years with glioma. Some clones in this sample may be carry-over from other donors' samples.

CDR3 nucleotides: TGTGCCAGTAGACCGACGGGGTATGGCTACACCTTC. Protein: CASRPTGYGYTF. The rearrangement joins TRBV19 to TRBJ1-2, with no clear D. CDR3 size: 12 residues. V gave up 6 bases and J gave up 5 bases, with 10 bases separating them. Germline V lookup: CDR1 LNHDA, CDR2 SQIVND (reference sequence).